Listed below are T cell receptor beta chains from one sample, sequenced in a study of neoadjuvant nivolumab and ipilimumab in lung cancer. Clones were read by immunoSEQ multiplex PCR, and TCRdb kept only the in-frame ones, dropping some. The profile shows more than 10,000 clones, around 70% of them singletons. Sequenced here: peripheral blood, sampled after neoadjuvant nivolumab, alone or with ipilimumab, at or shortly before surgery. Receptors were obtained from an adult with non-small cell lung cancer. Both conserved end residues are part of each CDR3. A D gene is named only where the DNA matches it firmly. Clone size is given for some rows only: seen once, a few or many times, or a class if the clone is expanded.

CDR3aa,CDR3nt,abundance,v_gene,d_gene,j_gene
CSAPGRNSANYGYTF,TGCAGCGCCCCGGGACGGAATTCAGCTAACTATGGCTACACCTTC,-,TRBV29-1,-,TRBJ1-2
CASSLAGGSQGGYTF,TGTGCCAGCAGCTTAGCGGGAGGTTCCCAGGGGGGCTACACCTTC,-,TRBV7-2,-,TRBJ1-2
CASSFTTSEEQYF,TGCGCCAGCAGCTTCACGACTAGTGAAGAGCAGTACTTC,-,TRBV5-1,-,TRBJ2-7
CSASMSWDSYEQYF,TGCAGCGCTAGTATGAGCTGGGACTCCTACGAGCAGTACTTC,-,TRBV29-1,-,TRBJ2-7
CASSTWGGSSYNEQFF,TGCGCCAGCAGCACGTGGGGCGGTTCCTCCTACAATGAGCAGTTCTTC,few,TRBV5-1,-,TRBJ2-1
CAWSVHQVAGYTF,TGTGCCTGGAGTGTACACCAGGTTGCCGGCTACACCTTC,-,TRBV30,-,TRBJ1-2
CASSQGDAQETQYF,TGCGCCAGCAGCCAAGGGGACGCGCAAGAGACCCAGTACTTC,once,TRBV4-1,-,TRBJ2-5
CAWSPPGRETQYF,TGTGCCTGGAGTCCCCCCGGCCGAGAGACCCAGTACTTC,-,TRBV30,-,TRBJ2-5
CAGQDLDAFF,TGTGCCGGACAGGATTTGGATGCTTTCTTT,-,TRBV30,TRBD1,TRBJ1-1
CASSPPSADTQYF,TGTGCCAGCTCACCACCGAGCGCAGATACGCAGTATTTT,-,TRBV18,-,TRBJ2-3
CASSLDPDPTMGYTF,TGCGCCAGCAGCTTGGATCCAGATCCGACTATGGGCTACACCTTC,-,TRBV5-1,-,TRBJ1-2
CASSLDGQGQNIQYF,TGTGCCAGCAGCTTAGATGGCCAGGGCCAAAACATTCAGTACTTC,-,TRBV7-9,-,TRBJ2-4
CASSIWGYSNQPQHF,TGTGCCAGTAGTATCTGGGGCTATAGCAATCAGCCCCAGCATTTT,-,TRBV19,-,TRBJ1-5
CAWGRQGGETQYF,TGTGCCTGGGGGAGACAGGGAGGCGAGACCCAGTACTTC,-,TRBV30,-,TRBJ2-5
CASSLSGTVGYEQYF,TGCGCCAGCAGCCTCTCCGGGACAGTAGGCTACGAGCAGTACTTC,-,TRBV4-1,TRBD1,TRBJ2-7
CATSRRDRSYEQYF,TGTGCCACCTCGCGCCGGGACAGGTCCTACGAGCAGTACTTC,-,TRBV28,TRBD1,TRBJ2-7
CASSWAGETGNTQYF,TGTGCCAGCAGCTGGGCAGGAGAGACAGGGAATACGCAGTATTTT,medium-sized,TRBV7-9,TRBD1,TRBJ2-3
CASSLVKGHF,TGTGCCAGCAGCTTGGTCAAGGGACATTTT,few,TRBV7-9,-,TRBJ1-5
CAWSGGRVRYEQYF,TGTGCCTGGAGTGGGGGGCGGGTGCGGTACGAGCAGTACTTC,-,TRBV30,-,TRBJ2-7
CASSSRTGYQETQYF,TGTGCCAGCAGCTCCCGGACAGGGTACCAAGAGACCCAGTACTTC,-,TRBV5-5,TRBD1,TRBJ2-5
CASSQDLRDRFLNTEAFF,TGCGCCAGCAGCCAAGATCTTCGGGACAGGTTTTTGAACACTGAAGCTTTCTTT,few,TRBV4-3,TRBD1,TRBJ1-1
CASSPTLGGYTF,TGTGCCAGCAGCCCCACCTTAGGCGGCTACACCTTC,-,TRBV7-2,-,TRBJ1-2
CASSDAQDLYGYTF,TGTGCCAGCAGTGATGCGCAGGACCTCTATGGCTACACCTTC,few,TRBV6-1,-,TRBJ1-2
CASSPTPAAENTEAFF,TGTGCCAGCTCACCAACGCCCGCGGCAGAGAACACTGAAGCTTTCTTT,-,TRBV18,-,TRBJ1-1
CASSPPGLLAGGSHEQYF,TGTGCCAGCAGCCCCCCCGGCCTCCTAGCGGGAGGGAGTCACGAGCAGTACTTC,-,TRBV7-9,TRBD2,TRBJ2-7
CASSRSGTLSYEQYF,TGTGCCAGCAGCCGAAGCGGGACACTCTCCTACGAGCAGTACTTC,medium-sized,TRBV2,-,TRBJ2-7
CASSPRQISEAFF,TGTGCCAGCTCACCCCGCCAGATTTCTGAAGCTTTCTTT,-,TRBV18,-,TRBJ1-1
CASSPGYEQYF,TGTGCCAGCTCACCAGGCTACGAGCAGTACTTC,-,TRBV18,-,TRBJ2-7
CASSPDPNEKLFF,TGCGCCAGCAGCCCGGATCCGAATGAAAAACTGTTTTTT,-,TRBV5-1,-,TRBJ1-4
CASLGGSGNTIYF,TGTGCCAGCCTGGGTGGATCTGGAAACACCATATATTTT,-,TRBV18,-,TRBJ1-3
CASSPYRETNQPQHF,TGTGCCAGCTCGCCTTACAGGGAAACCAATCAGCCCCAGCATTTT,-,TRBV18,-,TRBJ1-5
CASSPPLSVTEAFF,TGTGCCAGCAGCCCCCCTTTGTCCGTAACTGAAGCTTTCTTT,-,TRBV7-9,-,TRBJ1-1
CASSAGLAREEQYF,TGTGCCAGCAGCGCGGGACTAGCGAGGGAGGAGCAGTACTTC,few,TRBV7-9,TRBD2,TRBJ2-7
CAWSVLAGGYNEQFF,TGTGCCTGGAGTGTACTAGCGGGAGGGTACAATGAGCAGTTCTTC,-,TRBV30,TRBD2,TRBJ2-1
CASSLHPTDRAHEQYF,TGCGCCAGCAGCTTGCACCCTACCGACAGGGCTCACGAGCAGTACTTC,-,TRBV5-1,TRBD1,TRBJ2-7
CAWSVSTGGSYEQYF,TGTGCCTGGAGTGTATCCACGGGAGGGTCCTACGAGCAGTACTTC,-,TRBV30,TRBD2,TRBJ2-7
CASSPNQGAHEQYF,TGTGCCAGCAGCCCTAATCAGGGGGCTCACGAGCAGTACTTC,-,TRBV6-6,TRBD1,TRBJ2-7
CASSLHSGYNEQFF,TGCGCCAGCAGCTTGCATTCCGGGTACAATGAGCAGTTCTTC,-,TRBV5-1,-,TRBJ2-1
CAWSRDREQAFF,TGTGCCTGGAGCCGGGACAGGGAACAAGCTTTCTTT,-,TRBV30,TRBD1,TRBJ1-1
CAWTEGAVGGQPQHF,TGTGCCTGGACCGAAGGCGCGGTGGGTGGTCAGCCCCAGCATTTT,-,TRBV30,-,TRBJ1-5
CASSSTGGWGETQYF,TGCGCCAGCAGCTCTACAGGGGGCTGGGGGGAGACCCAGTACTTC,once,TRBV5-1,TRBD1,TRBJ2-5
CASSIGDTDTQYF,TGTGCCAGTAGTATAGGGGACACAGATACGCAGTATTTT,-,TRBV19,-,TRBJ2-3
CASSVGPQETQYF,TGTGCCAGCAGCGTAGGGCCACAAGAGACCCAGTACTTC,-,TRBV9,-,TRBJ2-5
CASSLAVPGVGTDTQYF,TGCGCCAGCAGCTTGGCAGTGCCCGGAGTGGGGACAGATACGCAGTATTTT,-,TRBV5-1,-,TRBJ2-3
CASSDMISGRAGTGELFF,TGTGCCAGCAGTGATATGATTAGCGGGAGGGCGGGCACCGGGGAGCTGTTTTTT,-,TRBV6-1,TRBD2,TRBJ2-2
CASRRWDGETQYF,TGCGCCAGCAGACGTTGGGACGGAGAGACCCAGTACTTC,-,TRBV4-1,-,TRBJ2-5
CSVGEAWDGIQYF,TGCAGCGTTGGGGAAGCTTGGGATGGCATTCAGTACTTC,-,TRBV29-1,-,TRBJ2-4